The 22 T cell receptor beta chains below come from one sample, sequenced in a study of T-cell reconstitution after alpha-beta-depleted transplantation in children. Unique molecular identifiers featured in how the TCRbeta library was prepared. TCRdb reprocessed the PCR reads with MiXCR, giving one entry per CDR3 protein. Altogether over 550,000 distinct CDR3 sequences are present, more than 9% being singletons, with the ten largest covering less than 5%. This sample comprised PBMCs from the stem cell graft donor, obtained from the stem cell graft. These receptor sequences come from a human donor who donated a stem cell graft to a child with acute myeloid leukemia.

This clonotype has only a few counts. The V gene is TRBV6-2 or TRBV6-3, the J gene TRBJ2-7; 8 bases map to TRBD1. J lost 4 bases, V lost 6 bases, and 11 bases had no gene match. The CDR3 is made up of 15 amino acids. The germline V gene has CDR1 MNHEY and CDR2 SVGEGT. The CDR3 protein is CASRSDREALYEQYF. Here the CDR3 DNA reads TGTGCCAGCAGATCGGACAGGGAAGCCCTATACGAGCAGTACTTC.

This chain connects TRBV29-1 to TRBJ2-7; 9 bases map to TRBD2. The germline CDR1 and CDR2 sequences are SQVTM and ANQGSEA. V was pared by 6 bases and J by 6 bases, with 9 bases of the junction left unmatched. The CDR3 runs to 13 residues. The CDR3 here is CSVRGGLASEQYF. CDR3 sequence (DNA): TGCAGCGTCAGGGGGGGACTAGCCTCCGAGCAGTACTTC.

There are a few counts of this clonotype. The chain has TRBV3-1 and TRBJ1-4; D gene uncertain. Trimming removed 3 bases from V and 6 bases from J, with 14 bases in between. Germline CDR1 LGHDT, CDR2 YNNKEL (reference sequence). CDR3 length equals 15 residues. CDR3 in amino acids: CASSQTSGAYEKLFF. The CDR3 DNA follows: TGTGCCAGCAGCCAGACCTCCGGAGCATATGAAAAACTGTTTTTT.

This clonotype showed up many times. This chain joins TRBV12-3 or TRBV12-4 and TRBJ2-7; the D gene is possibly TRBD1 (6 bases). V was clipped by 6 bases and J by 1 base, with 19 bases between them. The CDR3 totals 16 residues. Written as DNA, the CDR3 is TGTGCCAGCAGCTCCGCCACAGGGAAGGTATCCTACGAGCAGTACTTC. As protein: CASSSATGKVSYEQYF.

This clonotype came up many times. The rearrangement joins TRBV20-1 to TRBJ2-7, with D possibly matching TRBD2 (5 bases). V dropped 4 bases and J dropped 6 bases, with 19 bases sitting between them. Looked up from germline, CDR1 is DFQATT and CDR2 is SNEGSKA (reference sequence). This CDR3 spans 14 amino acids. The CDR3 nucleotides are TGCAGTGCTATAAGAGCGGTCGAACGGGGCGAGCAGTACTTC. Amino acid sequence: CSAIRAVERGEQYF.

This sequence joins TRBV12-3 or TRBV12-4 and TRBJ2-3; 9 positions match TRBD2. The junction had 10 bases not matched to a gene; V was cut back by 7 bases and J by 2 bases. The CDR3 has 16 residues. Written as DNA, the CDR3 is TGTGCCAGCACTAAGGGGGGCGGGGGGGACACAGATACGCAGTATTTT. This codes for CASTKGGGGDTDTQYF.

This chain uses TRBV7-9 with TRBJ2-3; D may correspond to TRBD1 or TRBD2 (5 bases each). This CDR3 has 13 residues. Per germline, CDR1 SEHNR and CDR2 FQNEAQ (reference sequence). The CDR3 nucleotides are TGTGTCGGGGCCCAGCCTAGCACAGATACGCAGTATTTT. As protein: CVGAQPSTDTQYF.

This clonotype was seen ten or more times. This chain links TRBV20-1 with TRBJ2-7, with TRBD2 matching over 10 bases. CDR1 and CDR2 from the germline V gene are DFQATT and SNEGSKA (reference sequence). This CDR3 spans 13 amino acids. V lost 6 bases, J lost 7 bases, and 9 bases stayed unmatched. DNA of the CDR3: TGCAGTGCGGTTCTAGCGGGAGTGAGTGAGCAGTACTTC. Translation gives CSAVLAGVSEQYF.

The rearrangement uses TRBV6-1 and TRBJ1-5; TRBD1 agrees at 9 bases. Looked up from germline, CDR1 is MNHNS and CDR2 is SASEGT. This CDR3 comprises 13 residues. The V segment lost 8 bases and the J segment 12 bases; nucleotides outside the gene matches: 11. The CDR3 coding sequence is TGTGCCAGCGAGGACAGGGGCCGGGTACGCCAGCATTTT. Encoded protein: CASEDRGRVRQHF.

This clonotype was recorded many times. The gene calls are TRBV7-9 and TRBJ2-1; tentative D call: TRBD2 (5 bases). Trimming removed 2 bases at V and 10 bases at J, with 15 bases between. The V gene's germline CDR1 is SEHNR and CDR2 FQNEAQ (reference sequence). The CDR3 spans 14 residues. The DNA of the CDR3 is TGTGCCAGCAGCTTAAAAGCGGACGGTGGGGAGCAGTTCTTC. Protein sequence: CASSLKADGGEQFF.

This chain uses TRBV27 with TRBJ2-1; D perhaps matches TRBD2 (6 bases). The CDR3 is 18 residues long. Per the germline V gene, CDR1 is MNHEY and CDR2 is SMNVEV (reference sequence). Trimming cost V 2 bases and J 0 bases, with 17 bases left between them. The CDR3 region is CASSLINPRGSSYNEQFF. The CDR3 bases are TGTGCCAGCAGTTTAATTAACCCTCGGGGGAGCTCCTACAATGAGCAGTTCTTC.

The table lists this clonotype with many counts. Mismatch with germline at one junction end may stem from a read error. This rearrangement joins TRBV7-2 to TRBJ2-1, with D possibly matching TRBD1 (6 bases). Germline CDR1 is SGHTA and CDR2 is FQGNSA. This CDR3 is built from 13 residues. The CDR3 is CASSLDRYNEQFF. CDR3 nucleotide sequence: TGTGCCAGCAGTTTAGACAGGTACAATGAGCAGTTCTTC.

This clonotype was counted only a few times. The rearrangement joins TRBV6-6 to TRBJ1-1; D is ambiguous. The CDR3 has 12 amino acids. Trimming stripped 6 bases from V and 5 bases from J, with 10 bases between. Germline CDR1 is MNHNY and CDR2 is SVGAGI (reference sequence). The DNA for the CDR3 is TGTGCCAGCAGAACCTTGGCGACTGAAGCTTTCTTT. Encoded protein: CASRTLATEAFF.

This clonotype was counted between two and nine times. The chain carries TRBV6-5 and TRBJ2-3; perhaps D is TRBD1 or TRBD2 (5 bases each). The CDR3 totals 11 residues. V was pared by 0 bases and J by 15 bases, with 10 bases between. CDR1 and CDR2 from the germline V gene are MNHEY and SVGAGI. The CDR3 DNA reads TGTGCCAGCAGTTACTCGGGACGGGAATATTTT. Protein sequence: CASSYSGREYF.

Turning to this clonotype: This may be a read error: a much more frequent sequence differs by one nucleotide. Here the CDR3 reads CASSRGGSVGDTGELYF. In DNA form, the CDR3 reads TGCGCCAGCAGCCGCGGAGGATCGGTAGGGGACACCGGGGAGCTGTATTTT. J is TRBJ2-2 and V is TRBV4-3, with D possibly being TRBD1 (6 bases). The germline CDR1 and CDR2 sequences are LGHNA and YSLEER. This CDR3 is 17 amino acids long.

V usage is TRBV29-1 and J usage is TRBJ2-7, with TRBD2 as a possible D gene (5 bases). The CDR3 is 13 amino acids. Deletions cut 6 bases from V and 5 bases from J, with 17 bases between. The germline CDR1 and CDR2 sequences are SQVTM and ANQGSEA. The DNA of the CDR3 is TGCAGCGTCTTTGACGCTACGCGGGACGAGCAGTACTTC. This encodes CSVFDATRDEQYF.

In its sample, this clonotype was seen a few times. The chain employs TRBV28 and TRBJ1-1; TRBD1 matches at 8 bases. This CDR3 is 14 amino acids long. Germline V CDR1 and CDR2: MDHEN, SYDVKM. With 6 bases clipped from V and 5 bases from J, the junction kept 8 bases outside the gene matches. In nucleotides, the CDR3 is TGTGCCAGCAGCATTAAACAGGGGGTAACTGAAGCTTTCTTT. Amino acids: CASSIKQGVTEAFF. The variable domain in full, with the rest retrieved from reference TRBV28 and TRBJ1-1, is DVKVTQSSRYLVKRTGEKVFLECVQDMDHENMFWYRQDPGLGLRLIYFSYDVKMKEKGDIPEGYSVSREKKERFSLILESASTNQTSMYLCASSIKQGVTEAFFGQGTRLTVV.

This chain links TRBV11-2 with TRBJ2-1, with TRBD2 matching over 10 bases. CDR1 and CDR2 from the germline V gene are SGHAT and FQNNGV. Unmatched junction bases numbered 11, after V lost 3 bases and J lost 3 bases. This CDR3 spans 18 amino acids. DNA for the CDR3: TGTGCCAGCAGCTTTCCGGGTAGCGGGAGGATCCGCTACAATGAGCAGTTCTTC. Translation gives CASSFPGSGRIRYNEQFF.

This chain joins TRBV18 and TRBJ2-3, with D perhaps matching TRBD1 or TRBD2 (5 bases each). The germline gives CDR1 KGHSH, CDR2 LQKENI. Between the trimmed V and J ends, which lost 8 bases and 3 bases, there was a span of 12 bases. The CDR3 has 13 amino acids. CDR3 sequence (DNA): TGTGCCAGCGCAAGGGGAGAGACAGATACGCAGTATTTT. Amino acid sequence: CASARGETDTQYF.

This clonotype has a count of ten or more. V and J are TRBV6-5 and TRBJ2-1; TRBD2 is a possible D gene (5 bases). V lost 2 bases, J lost 9 bases, and 14 bases lay in between. The V gene's germline CDR1 is MNHEY and CDR2 SVGAGI. The CDR3 is made up of 14 amino acids. CDR3 nucleotide sequence: TGTGCCAGCAGTTACCTTATTACGGCGGGTGAGCAGTTCTTC. It yields the protein CASSYLITAGEQFF.

In this sample, this clonotype turned up a few times. The V call is TRBV4-3, the J call TRBJ1-1; no definite D call. CDR1 and CDR2 (germline): LGHNA, YSLEER. Trimming pared 3 bases from V and 4 bases from J, leaving 9 bases between. The CDR3 is made up of 13 amino acids. The CDR3 region has the DNA TGCGCCAGCAGCCACGGGGATACCACTGAAGCTTTCTTT. Protein sequence: CASSHGDTTEAFF.

This clonotype appeared many times. The genes are TRBV6-2 or TRBV6-3 and TRBJ2-7; D uncertain. The CDR3 contains 11 residues. Germline V gene data show CDR1 as MNHEY and CDR2 as SVGEGT. Trimming removed 0 bases at V and 6 bases at J, with 3 bases between. The CDR3 loop reads CASSYSAEQYF. CDR3 coding DNA: TGTGCCAGCAGTTACTCCGCCGAGCAGTACTTC.